The rows below give T cell receptor beta chains drawn from one sample of a study of blood T cell repertoires in COVID-19. Only in-frame clones appear in the TCRdb table, and some are missing; sequencing was by immunoSEQ multiplex PCR. The sample lists 150,000 to 200,000 clones, roughly three quarters occurring once. Sequencing input: peripheral blood. The origin of the receptors is a woman older than 75 with COVID-19, enrolled during active disease. Each CDR3 is given with its conserved first and last residue. The D gene is left open where the match is weak. Size tells how often a clone was seen (once, few, many) or the class of an expanded clone, and some rows leave it out.

v_gene	d_gene	j_gene	abundance	CDR3aa	CDR3nt
TRBV5-1	TRBD2	TRBJ2-3	NA	CASTLAGGPTDTQYF	TGCGCCAGTACACTAGCGGGGGGCCCAACAGATACGCAGTATTTT
TRBV24-1	NA	TRBJ1-2	NA	CATSDQRSYGYTF	TGTGCCACCAGTGATCAACGGTCCTATGGCTACACCTTC
TRBV19	NA	TRBJ2-3	NA	CASSIKGGGRDTQYF	TGTGCCAGTAGTATTAAGGGGGGGGGAAGAGATACGCAGTATTTT
TRBV27	TRBD1	TRBJ2-1	NA	CASSLTGDSYNEQFF	TGTGCCAGCAGTCTAACAGGGGATTCCTACAATGAGCAGTTCTTC
TRBV14	TRBD2	TRBJ2-7	NA	CASTKAAGGSYEQYF	TGTGCCAGCACCAAAGCCGCGGGGGGCTCCTACGAGCAGTACTTC
TRBV2	NA	TRBJ1-1	NA	CASIHWGEWDTEAFF	TGTGCCAGCATTCACTGGGGGGAATGGGACACTGAAGCTTTCTTT
TRBV27	TRBD1	TRBJ2-7	few	CATSSTGSTYEQYF	TGTGCCACCTCTTCGACAGGGTCTACCTACGAGCAGTACTTC
TRBV13	NA	TRBJ2-3	NA	CASSFGGAPDTQYF	TGTGCCAGCAGCTTTGGGGGCGCGCCAGATACGCAGTATTTT
TRBV7-9	TRBD1	TRBJ1-4	NA	CASSFQGAGEKLFF	TGTGCCAGCAGCTTTCAGGGGGCAGGTGAAAAACTGTTTTTT
TRBV5-6	NA	TRBJ1-1	NA	CASRIRMRHGNTEAFF	TGTGCCAGCAGAATCCGCATGAGACACGGGAACACTGAAGCTTTCTTT
TRBV9	NA	TRBJ2-2	NA	CASSLDAVPTGELFF	TGTGCCAGCAGCCTAGACGCGGTCCCCACCGGGGAGCTGTTTTTT
TRBV10-3	TRBD2	TRBJ2-3	NA	CAISAPSGETDTQYF	TGTGCCATCAGTGCTCCTAGCGGGGAAACAGATACGCAGTATTTT
TRBV7-8	TRBD1	TRBJ1-5	NA	CASSSSTGEGYQPQHF	TGTGCCAGCAGCTCCTCGACAGGGGAAGGGTATCAGCCCCAGCATTTT
TRBV12-5	NA	TRBJ1-1	few	CASGALVNTEAFF	TGTGCTAGTGGTGCCCTAGTGAACACTGAAGCTTTCTTT
TRBV19	TRBD1	TRBJ2-2	NA	CASSPHGTGYTGELFF	TGTGCCAGTAGTCCTCACGGGACAGGGTACACCGGGGAGCTGTTTTTT
TRBV19	TRBD2	TRBJ2-7	NA	CASSPRTSGSFEQYF	TGTGCCAGTAGCCCCCGGACTAGCGGGAGTTTCGAGCAGTACTTC
TRBV5-1	TRBD1	TRBJ2-7	NA	CASRTGTGDEQYF	TGCGCCAGCAGAACCGGGACAGGGGACGAGCAGTACTTC
TRBV5-5	TRBD2	TRBJ2-7	NA	CASSSREGLLYEQYF	TGTGCCAGCAGCTCCCGGGAGGGGCTCCTTTACGAGCAGTACTTC
TRBV7-3	NA	TRBJ1-1	NA	CASSSQPQGSNTEAFF	TGTGCCAGCAGCTCACAGCCGCAGGGGTCTAACACTGAAGCTTTCTTT
TRBV4-2	TRBD1	TRBJ2-7	NA	CASSQALPLRDRGRLEYTYEQYF	TGTGCCAGCAGCCAAGCCCTTCCTCTTCGGGACAGGGGGCGTCTGGAGTATACCTACGAGCAGTACTTC
TRBV6-2/TRBV6-3	NA	TRBJ1-5	NA	CASSYARGAAQPQHF	TGTGCCAGCAGTTACGCCAGGGGCGCAGCTCAGCCCCAGCATTTT
TRBV24-1	TRBD1	TRBJ1-4	NA	CATSDSGQGGYKLFF	TGTGCCACCAGTGATTCAGGACAGGGTGGTTACAAACTGTTTTTT
TRBV11-3	TRBD1	TRBJ2-7	NA	CASSFLPGQGYEQYF	TGTGCCAGCAGTTTCCTCCCGGGACAGGGATACGAGCAGTACTTC
TRBV3-1/TRBV3-2	NA	TRBJ1-2	NA	CASRGQVSWHRGYTF	TGTGCCAGCAGAGGCCAGGTTAGCTGGCACCGAGGGTACACCTTC
TRBV28	TRBD2	TRBJ2-2	NA	CASSLAGTSGKGTGELFF	TGTGCCAGCAGCCTTGCCGGGACTAGCGGGAAAGGCACCGGGGAGCTGTTTTTT
TRBV7-9	NA	TRBJ2-2	NA	CASSPGRGELFF	TGTGCCAGCAGCCCAGGTCGCGGGGAGCTGTTTTTT
TRBV2	TRBD2	TRBJ2-7	NA	CASGGTSGTLAYEQYF	TGTGCCAGCGGCGGGACTAGCGGGACTTTAGCCTACGAGCAGTACTTC
TRBV7-2	NA	TRBJ2-7	NA	CASSPLVPPGEQYF	TGTGCCAGCAGCCCCCTCGTCCCGCCCGGCGAGCAGTACTTC
TRBV29-1	NA	TRBJ1-2	NA	CSVGGGYGYTF	TGCAGCGTTGGGGGGGGCTATGGCTACACCTTC
TRBV7-6	TRBD1	TRBJ1-2	NA	CASSSGTAGYYGYTF	TGTGCCAGCAGCTCCGGGACAGCCGGCTACTATGGCTACACCTTC
TRBV12-3/TRBV12-4	TRBD1	TRBJ2-7	many	CASSRQGNEQYF	TGTGCCAGCAGTCGACAGGGGAACGAGCAGTACTTC
TRBV6-6	NA	TRBJ1-5	few	CASSWVGVNQPQHF	TGTGCCAGCAGTTGGGTAGGGGTTAATCAGCCCCAGCATTTT
TRBV2	NA	TRBJ1-2	NA	CASSEARRGGYTF	TGTGCCAGCAGTGAAGCCAGGAGGGGTGGCTACACCTTC
TRBV19	TRBD2	TRBJ2-5	NA	CASRGLAGGLQETQYF	TGTGCCAGTAGAGGACTAGCGGGAGGGCTCCAAGAGACCCAGTACTTC
TRBV6-4	TRBD2	TRBJ2-5	NA	CASSSSGDPQETQYF	TGTGCCAGCAGTTCTAGCGGGGACCCACAAGAGACCCAGTACTTC
TRBV7-2	TRBD1	TRBJ1-4	NA	CASSLDRGEKLFF	TGTGCCAGCAGCTTAGACAGGGGCGAAAAACTGTTTTTT
TRBV18	TRBD2	TRBJ2-3	NA	CASSPPLTSGELDTQYF	TGTGCCAGCTCACCACCCCTGACTAGCGGGGAGTTGGATACGCAGTATTTT
TRBV11-3	TRBD2	TRBJ2-3	once	CASSRTSGGLTDTQYF	TGTGCCAGCAGCAGGACTAGCGGGGGGTTGACAGATACGCAGTATTTT
TRBV7-2	NA	TRBJ2-6	NA	CASSLIGAGANVLTF	TGTGCCAGCAGCTTAATCGGGGCTGGGGCCAACGTCCTGACTTTC
TRBV11-3	NA	TRBJ2-7	NA	CASQHGTSPYEQYF	TGTGCCAGCCAGCACGGGACATCTCCCTACGAGCAGTACTTC
TRBV5-1	TRBD1	TRBJ2-1	NA	CASSLPGQGNYNEQFF	TGCGCCAGCAGCTTGCCGGGACAGGGAAATTACAATGAGCAGTTCTTC